This TCR beta chain was captured by sequencing in a study of blood T cell repertoires in COVID-19. The assay was immunoSEQ multiplex PCR, and TCRdb's table has in-frame clones only and misses some. Of fewer than 300,000 clones in the sample, roughly 84% are singletons; the top ten hold under 3.5%. The specimen was peripheral blood. This receptor was identified in a woman aged 18-29 years with acute or convalescent COVID-19.

CDR3 protein: CASSPGTSGGAIQETQYF. CDR3 DNA sequence: TGTGCCAGCAGCCCTGGGACTAGCGGGGGGGCCATCCAAGAGACCCAGTACTTC. This chain uses TRBV11-3 with TRBJ2-5; 16 bases line up with TRBD2. The CDR3 has 18 amino acids. J was trimmed by 1 base and V by 5 bases; bases with no gene match: 7. Germline CDR1 SGHNT, CDR2 YENEEA.